A single sample is the source of the 28 T cell receptor beta chains below, sequenced in a study of T-cell memory formation after mild COVID-19. Via MiXCR, TCRdb re-called the 5' RACE reads, giving one row per CDR3 protein. This table has under 300,000 distinct CDR3 sequences, approximately 9% appearing once. Sequencing input: PBMCs or a T cell subset sorted from them (not recorded which). Every receptor here comes from a man aged 18 to 29 who had mild COVID-19 (a few samples of this study predate the infection). Cell type and time point are not known.

The chain joins TRBV20-1 to TRBJ1-5; no clear D gene. CDR1 is DFQATT and CDR2 is SNEGSKA in the germline V gene (reference sequence). V lost 3 bases and J lost 3, with 12 bases in between. The CDR3 has 14 residues. CDR3 sequence reads: CSASVTASNQPQHF. CDR3 nucleotides: TGCAGTGCTAGTGTAACAGCGTCCAATCAGCCCCAGCATTTT.

This chain connects TRBV27 to TRBJ1-5, with D hard to call. Looked up from germline, CDR1 is MNHEY and CDR2 is SMNVEV (reference sequence). This CDR3 comprises 14 residues. Trimming stripped 4 bases from V and 3 bases from J, with 10 bases between. This chain's CDR3 is CASSWEVYNQPQHF. The DNA of the CDR3 is TGTGCCAGCAGTTGGGAGGTATACAATCAGCCCCAGCATTTT.

This clonotype has more than one count but fewer than ten. The chain joins TRBV4-1 to TRBJ2-1; 9 bases agree with TRBD2. The CDR3 runs 13 residues. V gave up 1 base and J gave up 9 bases; unmatched junction bases: 1. CDR1 MGHRA and CDR2 YSYEKL come from the germline V gene. The CDR3 DNA follows: TGCGCCAGCAGCCAAGTTAGCGGGGGTGAGCAGTTCTTC. This gives the protein CASSQVSGGEQFF.

The rearrangement joins TRBV5-4 to TRBJ2-1, with 11 bases aligning to TRBD2. CDR3 length: 17 residues. Per germline, CDR1 SGHNT and CDR2 YYREEE (reference sequence). After removal of 0 bases from V and 5 bases from J, the junction contained 7 bases not matched to a gene. The CDR3 DNA reads TGTGCCAGCAGCTTGGACGGCCCGACTAGCGGGGACAATGAGCAGTTCTTC. Translating it yields CASSLDGPTSGDNEQFF.

This clonotype was counted a few times. The chain combines TRBV24-1 with TRBJ1-2; a possible D gene is TRBD1 (5 bases). Per germline, CDR1 KGHDR and CDR2 SFDVKD. Trimming took off 3 bases at V and 1 base at J, with 8 bases between the two ends. This CDR3 region has 14 residues. CDR3 in DNA: TGTGCCACCAGTGATCCGACAGTTAACTATGGCTACACCTTC. Its translation: CATSDPTVNYGYTF.

This chain uses TRBV18 with TRBJ1-5, with 8 nucleotides matching TRBD1. J was trimmed by 1 base and V by 4 bases; bases with no gene match: 0. The CDR3 length is 14 residues. Germline V lookup: CDR1 KGHSH, CDR2 LQKENI. CDR3: CASSRQGSNQPQHF. The DNA of the CDR3 is TGTGCCAGCTCACGACAGGGGAGCAATCAGCCCCAGCATTTT. Looking up the rest from reference TRBV18 and TRBJ1-5 gives the full variable domain: NAGVMQNPRHLVRRRGQEARLRCSPMKGHSHVYWYRQLPEEGLKFMVYLQKENIIDESGMPKERFSAEFPKEGPSILRIQQVVRGDSAAYFCASSRQGSNQPQHFGDGTRLSIL.

Written as DNA, the CDR3 is TGTGCCAGCAGAAAAGGCGGTCTCTCGAACACTGAAGCTTTCTTT. Protein product: CASRKGGLSNTEAFF. The V call is TRBV27, the J call TRBJ1-1; D unresolved. This CDR3 contains 15 residues. Germline CDR1 MNHEY, CDR2 SMNVEV (reference sequence). Trimming stripped 6 bases from V and 1 base from J, with 15 bases between.

This clonotype was picked up a small number of times. The gene calls are TRBV27 and TRBJ2-6; 11 nucleotides align to TRBD1. After removal of 4 bases from V and 0 bases from J, the junction contained 2 bases not matched to a gene. The CDR3 covers 17 residues. Germline V gene data show CDR1 as MNHEY and CDR2 as SMNVEV (reference sequence). Here the CDR3 DNA reads TGTGCCAGCAGTTCCGGACAGGGGGCCTCTGGGGCCAACGTCCTGACTTTC. Its translation: CASSSGQGASGANVLTF.

This clonotype was seen only a few times. The rearrangement joins TRBV5-1 to TRBJ2-2; D call uncertain. V shed 2 bases and J shed 5 bases, with 7 bases lying between them. The CDR3 is 13 residues long. Germline V lookup: CDR1 SGHRS, CDR2 YFSETQ. This CDR3 reads CASSFETTGELFF. For the CDR3, the DNA is TGCGCCAGCAGCTTTGAAACTACCGGGGAGCTGTTTTTT. The full variable domain, with the rest looked up from reference TRBV5-1 and TRBJ2-2, is KAGVTQTPRYLIKTRGQQVTLSCSPISGHRSVSWYQQTPGQGLQFLFEYFSETQRNKGNFPGRFSGRQFSNSRSEMNVSTLELGDSALYLCASSFETTGELFFGEGSRLTVL.

The chain couples TRBV7-2 to TRBJ2-4, with a weak D call TRBD1 (5 bases). This CDR3 has 11 amino acids. V was cut by 5 bases and J by 11 bases, with 10 bases left in between. Per germline, CDR1 SGHTA and CDR2 FQGNSA. CDR3 sequence reads: CASSIGAVQYF. The CDR3 nucleotides are TGTGCCAGCAGCATAGGGGCGGTTCAGTACTTC.

Ten or more counts support this clonotype. The gene calls are TRBV5-8 and TRBJ1-1; D is perhaps TRBD1 (5 bases). The CDR3 consists of 15 residues. V was trimmed by 2 bases and J by 8 bases, leaving 19 bases between them. Germline CDR1 reads SGHTS; CDR2 reads YDEGEE. CDR3 nucleotides: TGTGCCAGCAGCTTTGGTCAGGGAGCTTACGAAGAAGCTTTCTTT. This gives the protein CASSFGQGAYEEAFF.

The genes are TRBV6-6 and TRBJ1-5; D possibly corresponds to TRBD1 (6 bases). This CDR3 has 17 residues. CDR1 and CDR2 (germline): MNHNY, SVGAGI (reference sequence). Trimming left V 6 bases short and J 3 bases short, with 21 bases between. The CDR3 loop is CASSYRGLGADNQPQHF. DNA of the CDR3: TGTGCCAGCAGCTACCGAGGGTTGGGGGCCGACAATCAGCCCCAGCATTTT.

V and J are TRBV15 and TRBJ2-5, with D perhaps matching TRBD2 (6 bases). Germline V lookup: CDR1 LNHNV, CDR2 YYDKDF (reference sequence). CDR3 length: 15 amino acids. The ends were cut back, 3 bases at V and 5 bases at J, with 16 bases in the middle. The CDR3 spells CATSRGRGTLETQYF. As DNA, the CDR3 is TGTGCCACCAGCAGGGGCCGGGGGACTTTGGAGACCCAGTACTTC.

This clonotype was seen ten or more times. V usage is TRBV12-3 or TRBV12-4 and J usage is TRBJ2-1; D tentatively fits TRBD1 or TRBD2 (6 bases each). The CDR3 contains 16 residues. V was pared by 2 bases and J by 4 bases, with 15 bases between. CDR3 coding DNA: TGTGCCAGCAGTTTAACGGGGGCTCAGGGGTACAATGAGCAGTTCTTC. Protein: CASSLTGAQGYNEQFF.

This clonotype was recorded at least ten times. This chain connects TRBV7-8 to TRBJ2-5; perhaps TRBD1 as D (6 bases). The CDR3 is made up of 13 amino acids. V dropped 2 bases and J dropped 3 bases, with 7 bases sitting between them. From germline, CDR1 is SGHVS and CDR2 FQNEAQ. CDR3 region: CASSLPGEETQYF. CDR3 coding DNA: TGTGCCAGCAGCTTACCAGGGGAAGAGACCCAGTACTTC.

This clonotype was found a few times. The chain links TRBV6-5 to TRBJ1-1, with 7 positions matching TRBD1. The CDR3 spans 14 residues. Looked up from germline, CDR1 is MNHEY and CDR2 is SVGAGI. Trimming took 4 bases from V and 9 from J; bases not matched to a gene: 11. The CDR3 reads CASSLGGDSLQAFF. CDR3 DNA sequence: TGTGCCAGCAGTTTAGGAGGGGACAGCTTACAAGCTTTCTTT.

The rearrangement uses TRBV9 and TRBJ2-5; D perhaps matches TRBD2 (7 bases). Trimming removed 7 bases at V and 7 bases at J, with 17 bases between. The CDR3 length is 13 residues. Germline-derived CDR1 and CDR2 are SGDLS and YYNGEE. CDR3 nucleotides: TGTGCCAGCGGACAGTCACTAGCGTCGACCCAGTACTTC. Translating gives CASGQSLASTQYF. The full variable domain, with the rest looked up from reference TRBV9 and TRBJ2-5, is DSGVTQTPKHLITATGQRVTLRCSPRSGDLSVYWYQQSLDQGLQFLIQYYNGEERAKGNILERFSAQQFPDLHSELNLSSLELGDSALYFCASGQSLASTQYFGPGTRLLVL.

The rearrangement links TRBV4-3 to TRBJ1-2; D is ambiguous. Trimming cost V 0 bases and J 2 bases, with 19 bases left between them. The germline V gene encodes CDR1 LGHNA and CDR2 YSLEER. The CDR3 totals 18 residues. CDR3 nucleotides: TGCGCCAGCAGCCAAGATCCAAGACACTGGGCGGAAAACTATGGCTACACCTTC. Translation: CASSQDPRHWAENYGYTF.

This clonotype was picked up a small number of times. The gene calls are TRBV9 and TRBJ2-2, with D hard to call. The length of the CDR3 is 13 residues. Germline V gene data show CDR1 as SGDLS and CDR2 as YYNGEE. Trimming left V 3 bases short and J 0 bases short, with 3 bases between. This CDR3 reads CASSAANTGELFF. The CDR3 DNA is TGTGCCAGCAGCGCCGCGAACACCGGGGAGCTGTTTTTT.

In its sample, this clonotype was seen many times. The genes are TRBV5-1 and TRBJ2-3; D is perhaps TRBD1 (6 bases). CDR1 SGHRS and CDR2 YFSETQ come from the germline V gene. V was cut by 3 bases and J by 4 bases, with 15 bases left in between. There are 15 residues in the CDR3. In nucleotides, the CDR3 is TGCGCCAGCAGCTCGACAGGCCTGGGGCCAGATACGCAGTATTTT. This translates into CASSSTGLGPDTQYF.

This chain links TRBV6-5 with TRBJ1-6; D might be TRBD1 (5 bases). V was pared by 3 bases and J by 5 bases, with 11 bases between. Germline lookup yields CDR1 MNHEY and CDR2 SVGAGI. The CDR3 loop spans 15 amino acids. CDR3 DNA sequence: TGTGCCAGCAGTTATTGGGGGGGGGATAATTCACCCCTCCACTTT. The encoded protein is CASSYWGGDNSPLHF.

This clonotype was found many times. The J gene is TRBJ1-4, the V gene TRBV20-1; no firm D call. The ends were cut back, 0 bases at V and 8 bases at J, with 10 bases in the middle. In germline, CDR1 is DFQATT, CDR2 SNEGSKA (reference sequence). The CDR3 runs to 13 residues. This CDR3 is CSARDSAGEKLFF. The DNA of the CDR3 is TGCAGTGCTAGAGATTCTGCCGGGGAAAAACTGTTTTTT.

This clonotype was seen only a few times. CDR3 sequence: CASSLVRSNTEAFF. The CDR3 DNA follows: TGTGCCAGCAGCTTAGTGCGGTCGAACACTGAAGCTTTCTTT. The chain combines TRBV7-9 with TRBJ1-1; the D is unclear. The ends were cut back, 1 base at V and 1 base at J, with 7 bases in the middle. This CDR3 contains 14 residues. Germline CDR1 is SEHNR and CDR2 is FQNEAQ (reference sequence).

This clonotype came up many times. The chain joins TRBV20-1 to TRBJ2-2; TRBD2 is a possible D gene (6 bases). V dropped 3 bases and J dropped 7 bases, with 12 bases sitting between them. Germline CDR1 and CDR2: DFQATT and SNEGSKA (reference sequence). The CDR3 contains 13 residues. This chain's CDR3 is CSARTGDDGELFF. DNA for the CDR3: TGCAGTGCTAGGACGGGGGATGACGGGGAGCTGTTTTTT.

This clonotype has more than one count but fewer than ten. This chain links TRBV18 with TRBJ2-2, with unresolved D. Trimming cost V 4 bases and J 1 base, with 7 bases left between them. CDR1 and CDR2 from the germline V gene are KGHSH and LQKENI. This CDR3 contains 14 residues. CDR3 protein: CASSLQKNTGELFF. The CDR3 region has the DNA TGTGCCAGCTCACTTCAAAAGAACACCGGGGAGCTGTTTTTT.

This clonotype turned up a few times. The chain recombines TRBV29-1 with TRBJ2-1, with TRBD1 as a possible D gene (6 bases). Germline CDR1 SQVTM, CDR2 ANQGSEA. The CDR3 spans 17 residues. The V end lost 1 base, the J end lost 4 bases, and 20 bases lay between the germline ends. The CDR3 is CSVEGAMTGGSYNEQFF. In DNA form, the CDR3 reads TGCAGCGTTGAAGGGGCCATGACAGGAGGCTCTTACAATGAGCAGTTCTTC.

This clonotype showed up just a few times. The rearrangement joins TRBV6-5 to TRBJ2-5, with a weak D call TRBD1 (5 bases). V gave up 6 bases and J gave up 5 bases, with 28 bases separating them. The CDR3 covers 18 residues. The germline V gene has CDR1 MNHEY and CDR2 SVGAGI. The CDR3, as DNA: TGTGCCAGCAGCTTAAGATCCCCTAGACAGTCCTTCCGGGAGACCCAGTACTTC. Translation gives CASSLRSPRQSFRETQYF.

At least ten counts were recorded for this clonotype. The chain couples TRBV6-5 to TRBJ2-1, with 15 bases identical to TRBD2. Unmatched junction bases numbered 7, after V lost 6 bases and J lost 10 bases. Germline CDR1 is MNHEY and CDR2 is SVGAGI. The CDR3 totals 15 residues. The CDR3 is CASSRTSGGAGEQFF. CDR3 nucleotide sequence: TGTGCCAGCAGCCGGACTAGCGGGGGGGCCGGGGAGCAGTTCTTC.